This T cell receptor (beta chain) was identified in a study of blood T cell repertoires in COVID-19. Germline V lookup: CDR1 SNHLY, CDR2 FYNNEI. The V segment lost 6 bases and the J segment 5 bases; nucleotides outside the gene matches: 4. The CDR3 loop spans 15 amino acids. Generated by immunoSEQ multiplex PCR, the TCRdb table keeps only in-frame clones and is missing some. In the table there are roughly 210,000 clones, around four fifths of which are singletons. This sequence originates from a woman over 75 with COVID-19, enrolled during active disease. V gene TRBV2 combines with J gene TRBJ1-6, with 10 bases aligning to TRBD1. Input material: peripheral blood. The CDR3 DNA sequence: TGTGCCAGCAGAGGGACAGGGGATAATAATTCACCCCTCCACTTT. Its protein product is CASRGTGDNNSPLHF. The full variable domain, with the rest looked up from reference TRBV2 and TRBJ1-6, is EPEVTQTPSHQVTQMGQEVILRCVPISNHLYFYWYRQILGQKVEFLVSFYNNEISEKSEIFDDQFSVERPDGSNFTLKIRSTKLEDSAMYFCASRGTGDNNSPLHFGNGTRLTVT.